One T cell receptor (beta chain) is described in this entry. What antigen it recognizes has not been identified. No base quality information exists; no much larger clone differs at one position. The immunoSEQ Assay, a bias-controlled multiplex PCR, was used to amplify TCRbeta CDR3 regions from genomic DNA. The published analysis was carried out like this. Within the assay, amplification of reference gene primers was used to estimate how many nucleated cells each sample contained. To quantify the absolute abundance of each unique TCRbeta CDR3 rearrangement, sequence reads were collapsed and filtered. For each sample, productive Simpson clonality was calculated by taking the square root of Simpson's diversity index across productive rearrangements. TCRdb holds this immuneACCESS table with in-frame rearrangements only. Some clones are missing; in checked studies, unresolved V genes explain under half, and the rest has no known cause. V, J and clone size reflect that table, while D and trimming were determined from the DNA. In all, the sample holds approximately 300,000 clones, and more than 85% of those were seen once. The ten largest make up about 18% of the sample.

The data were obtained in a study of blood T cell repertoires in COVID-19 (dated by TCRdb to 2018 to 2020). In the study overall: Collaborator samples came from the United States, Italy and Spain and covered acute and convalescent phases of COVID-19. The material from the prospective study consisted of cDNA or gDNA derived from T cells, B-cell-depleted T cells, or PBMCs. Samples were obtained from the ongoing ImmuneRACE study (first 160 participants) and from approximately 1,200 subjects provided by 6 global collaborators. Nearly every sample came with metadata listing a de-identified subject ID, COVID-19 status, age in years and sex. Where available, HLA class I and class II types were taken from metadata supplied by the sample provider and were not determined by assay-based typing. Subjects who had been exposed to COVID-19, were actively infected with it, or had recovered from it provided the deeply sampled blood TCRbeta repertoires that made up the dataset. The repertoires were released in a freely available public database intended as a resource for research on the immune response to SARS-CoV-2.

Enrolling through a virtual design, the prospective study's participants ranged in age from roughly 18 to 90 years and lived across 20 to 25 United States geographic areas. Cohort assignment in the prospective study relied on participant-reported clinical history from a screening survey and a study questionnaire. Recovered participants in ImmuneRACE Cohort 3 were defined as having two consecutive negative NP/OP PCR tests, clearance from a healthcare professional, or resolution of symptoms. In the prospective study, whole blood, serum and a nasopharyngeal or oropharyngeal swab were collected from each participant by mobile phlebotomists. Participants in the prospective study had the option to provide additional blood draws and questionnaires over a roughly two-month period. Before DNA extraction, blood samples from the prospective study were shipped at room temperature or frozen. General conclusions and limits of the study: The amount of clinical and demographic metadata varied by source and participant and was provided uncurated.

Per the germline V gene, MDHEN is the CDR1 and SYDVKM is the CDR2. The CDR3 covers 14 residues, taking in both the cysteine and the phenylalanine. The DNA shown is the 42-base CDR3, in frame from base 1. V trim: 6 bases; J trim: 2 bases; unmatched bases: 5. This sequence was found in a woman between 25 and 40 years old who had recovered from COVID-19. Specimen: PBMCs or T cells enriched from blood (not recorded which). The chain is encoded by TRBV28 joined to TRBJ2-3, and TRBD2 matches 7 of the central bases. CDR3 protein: CASRPSGSTDTQYF. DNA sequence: TGTGCCAGCAGACCTAGCGGCTCCACAGATACGCAGTATTTT. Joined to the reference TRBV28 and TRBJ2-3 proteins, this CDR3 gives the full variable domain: DVKVTQSSRYLVKRTGEKVFLECVQDMDHENMFWYRQDPGLGLRLIYFSYDVKMKEKGDIPEGYSVSREKKERFSLILESASTNQTSMYLCASRPSGSTDTQYFGPGTRLTVL.